The text below deals with one T cell receptor (beta chain). Stated treatment: randomized to nivolumab then ipilimumab (arm A) or the reverse (arm B). This sample is part of a study of sequential checkpoint blockade in melanoma. Sequencing was performed with immunoSEQ multiplex PCR; in TCRdb, only in-frame clones are kept and a portion is missing. The sample holds over 10,000 clones, approximately 69% seen once. The germline gives CDR1 SNHLY, CDR2 FYNNEI. This CDR3 has 14 residues. Trimming pared 7 bases from V and 7 bases from J, leaving 17 bases between. This clonotype was sampled from a human donor with melanoma. Sample: CD8+ T cells sorted from blood (inferred from file names), taken from a patient given nivolumab and ipilimumab in sequence. The V call is TRBV2, the J call TRBJ2-1; D might be TRBD2 (6 bases). CDR3 in DNA: TGTGCCAGCACCCAATCGGGACTCTCTAATGAGCAGTTCTTC. As protein: CASTQSGLSNEQFF.